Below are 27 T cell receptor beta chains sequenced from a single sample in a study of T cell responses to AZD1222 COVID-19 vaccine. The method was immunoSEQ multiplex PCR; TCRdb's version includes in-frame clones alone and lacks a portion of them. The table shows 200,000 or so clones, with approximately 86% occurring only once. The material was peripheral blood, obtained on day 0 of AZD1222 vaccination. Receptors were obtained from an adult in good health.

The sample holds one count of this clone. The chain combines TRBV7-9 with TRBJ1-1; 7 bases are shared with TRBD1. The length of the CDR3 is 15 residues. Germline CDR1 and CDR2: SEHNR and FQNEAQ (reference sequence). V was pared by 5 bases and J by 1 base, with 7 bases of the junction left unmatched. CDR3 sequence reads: CASSGIRGTNTEAFF. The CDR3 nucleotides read TGTGCCAGCAGCGGCATCAGGGGGACGAACACTGAAGCTTTCTTT.

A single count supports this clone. This chain's CDR3 is CASSQTGAGDEQFF. The CDR3 region has the DNA TGTGCCAGCAGCCAAACGGGGGCAGGGGATGAGCAGTTCTTC. The chain uses TRBV4-2 and TRBJ2-1, with D perhaps TRBD1 or TRBD2 (6 bases each). The CDR3 length is 14 residues. Germline values: CDR1 LGHNA, CDR2 YNFKEQ. V was trimmed by 2 bases and J by 8 bases, leaving 13 bases between them.

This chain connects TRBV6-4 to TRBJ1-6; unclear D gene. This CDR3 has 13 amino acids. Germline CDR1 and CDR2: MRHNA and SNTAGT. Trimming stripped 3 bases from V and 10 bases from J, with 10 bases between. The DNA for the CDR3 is TGTGCCAGCAGTGATGGCAGTACCTCACCCCTCCACTTT. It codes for CASSDGSTSPLHF.

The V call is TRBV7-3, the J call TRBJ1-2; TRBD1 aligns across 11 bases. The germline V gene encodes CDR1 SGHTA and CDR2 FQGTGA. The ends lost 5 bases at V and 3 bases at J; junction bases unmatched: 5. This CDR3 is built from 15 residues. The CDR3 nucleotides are TGTGCCAGCAGCCCTGGACAGGGGGCAGACTATGGCTACACCTTC. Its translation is CASSPGQGADYGYTF.

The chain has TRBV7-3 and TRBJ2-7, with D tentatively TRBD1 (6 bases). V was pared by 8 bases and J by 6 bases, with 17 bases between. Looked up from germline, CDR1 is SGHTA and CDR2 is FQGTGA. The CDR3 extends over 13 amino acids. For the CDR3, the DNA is TGTGCCAGCGGCTGGGGGCATGGCTCCGAGCAGTACTTC. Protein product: CASGWGHGSEQYF.

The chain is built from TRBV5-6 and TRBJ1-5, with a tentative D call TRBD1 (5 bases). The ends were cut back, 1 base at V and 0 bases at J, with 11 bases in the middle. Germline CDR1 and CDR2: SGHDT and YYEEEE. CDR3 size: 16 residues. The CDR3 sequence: CASSLTGLYSNQPQHF. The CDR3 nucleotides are TGTGCCAGCAGCTTGACAGGCCTTTATAGCAATCAGCCCCAGCATTTT.

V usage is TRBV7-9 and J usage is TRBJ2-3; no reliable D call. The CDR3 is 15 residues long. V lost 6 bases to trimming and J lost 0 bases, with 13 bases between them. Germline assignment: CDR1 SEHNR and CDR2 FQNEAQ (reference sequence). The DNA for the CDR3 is TGTGCCAGCAGTTCCGGAGACACAAGCACAGATACGCAGTATTTT. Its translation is CASSSGDTSTDTQYF. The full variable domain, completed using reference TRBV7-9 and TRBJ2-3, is DTGVSQNPRHKITKRGQNVTFRCDPISEHNRLYWYRQTLGQGPEFLTYFQNEAQLEKSRLLSDRFSAERPKGSFSTLEIQRTEQGDSAMYLCASSSGDTSTDTQYFGPGTRLTVL.

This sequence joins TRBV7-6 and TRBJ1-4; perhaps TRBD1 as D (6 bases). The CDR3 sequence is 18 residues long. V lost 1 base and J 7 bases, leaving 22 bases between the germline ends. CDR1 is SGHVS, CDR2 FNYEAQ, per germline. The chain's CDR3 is CASSLDPPSQGIGEKLFF. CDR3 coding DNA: TGTGCCAGCAGCTTAGATCCCCCCTCTCAGGGGATAGGTGAAAAACTGTTTTTT.

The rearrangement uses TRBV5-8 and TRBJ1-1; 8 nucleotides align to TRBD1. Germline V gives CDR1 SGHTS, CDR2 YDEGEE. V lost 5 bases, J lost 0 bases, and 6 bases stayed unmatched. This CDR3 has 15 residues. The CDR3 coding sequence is TGTGCCAGCAGAACCGGGACAGGAGTGAACACTGAAGCTTTCTTT. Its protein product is CASRTGTGVNTEAFF.

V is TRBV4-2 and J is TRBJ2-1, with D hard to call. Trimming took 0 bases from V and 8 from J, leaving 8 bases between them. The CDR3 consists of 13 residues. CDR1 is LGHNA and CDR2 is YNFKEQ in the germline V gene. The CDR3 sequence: CASSQDMADEQFF. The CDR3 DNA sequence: TGTGCCAGCAGCCAAGATATGGCGGATGAGCAGTTCTTC.

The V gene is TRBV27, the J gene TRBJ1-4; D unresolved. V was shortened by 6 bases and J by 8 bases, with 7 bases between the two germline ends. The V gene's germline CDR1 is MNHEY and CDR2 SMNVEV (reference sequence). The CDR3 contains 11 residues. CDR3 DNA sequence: TGTGCCAGCAGGTCACGCGAAAAACTGTTTTTT. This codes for CASRSREKLFF.

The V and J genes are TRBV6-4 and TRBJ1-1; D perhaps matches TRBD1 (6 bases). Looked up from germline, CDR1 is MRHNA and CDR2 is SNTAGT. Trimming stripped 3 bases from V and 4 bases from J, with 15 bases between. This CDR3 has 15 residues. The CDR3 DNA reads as TGTGCCAGCAGTGATAAAGGTGGAGGGGGCACTGAAGCTTTCTTT. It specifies CASSDKGGGGTEAFF.

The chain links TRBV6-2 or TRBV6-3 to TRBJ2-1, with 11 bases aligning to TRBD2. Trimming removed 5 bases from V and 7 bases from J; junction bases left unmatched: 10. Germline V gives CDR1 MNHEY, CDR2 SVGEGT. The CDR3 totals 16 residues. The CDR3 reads CASSRTSGFDGNEQFF. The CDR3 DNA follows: TGTGCCAGCAGTCGGACTAGCGGGTTCGATGGGAATGAGCAGTTCTTC.

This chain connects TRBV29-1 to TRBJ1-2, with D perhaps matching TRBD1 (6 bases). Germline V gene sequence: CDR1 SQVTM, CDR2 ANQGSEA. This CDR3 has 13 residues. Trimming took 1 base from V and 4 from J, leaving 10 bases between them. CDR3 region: CSVEVGTLYGYTF. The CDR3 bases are TGCAGCGTTGAAGTTGGGACACTCTATGGCTACACCTTC. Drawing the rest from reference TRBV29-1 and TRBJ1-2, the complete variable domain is SAVISQKPSRDICQRGTSLTIQCQVDSQVTMMFWYRQQPGQSLTLIATANQGSEATYESGFVIDKFPISRPNLTFSTLTVSNMSPEDSSIYLCSVEVGTLYGYTFGSGTRLTVV.

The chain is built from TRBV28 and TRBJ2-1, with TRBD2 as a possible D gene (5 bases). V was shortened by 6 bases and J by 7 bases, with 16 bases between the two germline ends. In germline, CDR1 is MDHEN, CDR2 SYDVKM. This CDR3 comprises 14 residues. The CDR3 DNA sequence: TGTGCCAGCAGCTCCCGAGGGTATGGGAATGAGCAGTTCTTC. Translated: CASSSRGYGNEQFF.

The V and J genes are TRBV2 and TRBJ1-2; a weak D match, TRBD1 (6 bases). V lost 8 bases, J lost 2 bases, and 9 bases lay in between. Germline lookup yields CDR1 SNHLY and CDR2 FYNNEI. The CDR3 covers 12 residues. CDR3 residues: CASYRVNYGYTF. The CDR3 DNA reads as TGTGCCAGCTACAGGGTGAACTATGGCTACACCTTC.

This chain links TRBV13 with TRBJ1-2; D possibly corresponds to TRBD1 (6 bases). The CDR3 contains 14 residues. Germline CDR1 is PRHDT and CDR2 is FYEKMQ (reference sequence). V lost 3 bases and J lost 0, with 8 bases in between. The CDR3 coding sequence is TGTGCCAGCAGCTTCCGGGACACTAACTATGGCTACACCTTC. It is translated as CASSFRDTNYGYTF.

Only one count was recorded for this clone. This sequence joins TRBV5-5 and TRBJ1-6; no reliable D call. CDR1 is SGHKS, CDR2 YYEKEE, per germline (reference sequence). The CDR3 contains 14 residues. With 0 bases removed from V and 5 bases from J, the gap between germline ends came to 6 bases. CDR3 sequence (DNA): TGTGCCAGCAGCTTGGGCGGTAATAATTCACCCCTCCACTTT. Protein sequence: CASSLGGNNSPLHF.

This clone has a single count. CDR3: CASINYGGAGYTF. CDR3 bases: TGTGCCAGCATTAATTATGGGGGGGCTGGCTACACCTTC. The V call is TRBV12-3 or TRBV12-4, the J call TRBJ1-2; possible D gene TRBD1, 6 bases. The CDR3 contains 13 residues. V lost 7 bases to trimming and J lost 7 bases, with 16 bases between them.

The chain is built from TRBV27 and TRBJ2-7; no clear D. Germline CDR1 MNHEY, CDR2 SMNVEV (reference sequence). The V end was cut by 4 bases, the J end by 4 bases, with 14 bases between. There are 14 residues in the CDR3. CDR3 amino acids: CASSSRVYGYEQYF. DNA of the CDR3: TGTGCCAGCAGTTCACGAGTGTACGGATACGAGCAGTACTTC.

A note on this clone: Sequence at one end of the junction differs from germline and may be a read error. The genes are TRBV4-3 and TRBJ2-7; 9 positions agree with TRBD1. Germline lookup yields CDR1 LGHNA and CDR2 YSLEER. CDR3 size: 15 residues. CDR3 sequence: CVSSQAGTGSDEQYF. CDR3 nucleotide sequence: TGCGTCAGCAGCCAAGCCGGGACAGGGAGTGACGAGCAGTACTTC.

CDR3 loop: CASSQGSGNTIYF. For the CDR3, the DNA is TGTGCCAGCAGTCAGGGTTCTGGAAACACCATATATTTT. The gene calls are TRBV12-3 or TRBV12-4 and TRBJ1-3; tentatively, D is TRBD1 (5 bases). V lost 5 bases to trimming and J lost 1 base, with 6 bases between them. The CDR3 runs 13 residues.

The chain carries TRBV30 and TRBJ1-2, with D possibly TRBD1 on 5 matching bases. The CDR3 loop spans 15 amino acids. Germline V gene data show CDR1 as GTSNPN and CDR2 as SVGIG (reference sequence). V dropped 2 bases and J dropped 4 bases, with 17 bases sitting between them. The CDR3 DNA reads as TGTGCCTGGAGTCACGTGGGGGGACTGCGCTATGGCTACACCTTC. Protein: CAWSHVGGLRYGYTF. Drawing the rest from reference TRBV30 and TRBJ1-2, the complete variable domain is SQTIHQWPATLVQPVGSPLSLECTVEGTSNPNLYWYRQAAGRGLQLLFYSVGIGQISSEVPQNLSASRPQDRQFILSSKKLLLSDSGFYLCAWSHVGGLRYGYTFGSGTRLTVV.

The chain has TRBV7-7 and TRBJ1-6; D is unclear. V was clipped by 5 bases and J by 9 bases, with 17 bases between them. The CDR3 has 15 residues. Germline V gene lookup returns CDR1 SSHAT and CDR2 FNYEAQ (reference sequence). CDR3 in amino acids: CASSADDHPSSPLHF. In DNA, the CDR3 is TGTGCCAGCAGCGCGGACGACCACCCAAGTTCACCCCTCCACTTT.

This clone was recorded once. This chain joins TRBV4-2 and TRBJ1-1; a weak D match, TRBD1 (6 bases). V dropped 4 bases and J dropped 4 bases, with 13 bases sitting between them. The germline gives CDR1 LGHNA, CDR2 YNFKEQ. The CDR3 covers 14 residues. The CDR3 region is CASSPPEGVTEAFF. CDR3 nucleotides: TGTGCCAGCAGCCCCCCGGAGGGGGTCACTGAAGCTTTCTTT.

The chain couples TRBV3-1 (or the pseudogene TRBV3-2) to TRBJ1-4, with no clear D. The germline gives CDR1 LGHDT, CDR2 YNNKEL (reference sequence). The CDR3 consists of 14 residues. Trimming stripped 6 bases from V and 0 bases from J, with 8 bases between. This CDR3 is CASSTIATNEKLFF. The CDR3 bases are TGTGCCAGCAGTACCATTGCAACTAATGAAAAACTGTTTTTT.

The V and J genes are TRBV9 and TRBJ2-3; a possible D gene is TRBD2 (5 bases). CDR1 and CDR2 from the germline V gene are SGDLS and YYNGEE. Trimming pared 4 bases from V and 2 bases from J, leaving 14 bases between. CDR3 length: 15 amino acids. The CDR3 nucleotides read TGTGCCAGCAGCTCTAGCCTGTCTCCCACAGATACGCAGTATTTT. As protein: CASSSSLSPTDTQYF.